The text below deals with one T cell receptor (beta chain). What antigen it recognizes has not been identified. No per-base quality is available; no much larger clone lies one base away. This entry is derived from a study of blood T cell repertoires in COVID-19 (dated by TCRdb to about 2020). Study-level background: The collaborator samples originated in the United States, Italy and Spain and spanned the acute and convalescent phases of COVID-19. The material from the prospective study consisted of cDNA or gDNA derived from T cells, B-cell-depleted T cells, or PBMCs. A freely available public database, intended as a resource for researchers studying the immune response to SARS-CoV-2, is where the repertoires were released. Samples came from the ongoing ImmuneRACE study (first 160 participants) plus 1,254 subjects from 6 global collaborators. Where available, HLA class I and class II types were obtained from metadata supplied by the sample provider rather than from assay-based typing. Subjects who had been exposed to COVID-19, were actively infected with it, or had recovered from it provided the deeply sampled blood TCRbeta repertoires that made up the dataset. A de-identified subject ID, COVID-19 status, age in years and sex were almost always included in the sample metadata. Broader findings and caveats from the paper: The amount of clinical and demographic metadata varied by source and participant and was provided uncurated.

The immunoSEQ Assay, a bias-controlled multiplex PCR, was used to amplify TCRbeta CDR3 regions from genomic DNA. The paper's processing steps were these. Nucleated cell counts per sample were estimated from amplification of reference gene primers within the assay. To quantify the absolute abundance of each unique TCRbeta CDR3 rearrangement, sequence reads were collapsed and filtered. For each sample, productive Simpson clonality was calculated as the square root of Simpson's diversity index over productive rearrangements. TCRdb carries this immuneACCESS record with in-frame sequences only. Its versions omit some clonotypes, under half of them owing to an unresolved V gene in the studies checked, with the rest unexplained. That table supplies the V and J calls and clone size; D and trimming were determined from the DNA. This sample comprises approximately 210,000 clones, roughly 90% of them detected only once. Around 2.2% of the sample goes to the ten largest clones.

Another Seattle source contributed samples from volunteer blood donors who had recovered from COVID-19. Whole blood was collected in K2EDTA tubes by collaborating institutions according to the institutions' own protocols. For TCRbeta analysis, collaborators shipped samples as frozen whole blood, isolated PBMCs, or DNA extracted from either of those sample types. Taken from the germline V gene (reference sequence), the CDR1 and CDR2 loops are SGHNT and YYREEE. Including cysteine and phenylalanine, the CDR3 has 13 amino acids. Of all the DNA, just the CDR3 is kept, 39 bases in frame from base 1. V loses 5 bases at its end and J loses 5 bases; junction bases beyond the gene matches: 3.

This chain is built from TRBV5-4 and TRBJ2-4; the central 8 bases match TRBD2. The sample consisted of peripheral blood. The TCR was taken from a man younger than 40 who had recovered from COVID-19. The CDR3 protein is CASRLGGENIQYF. The nucleotide sequence reads TGTGCCAGCAGACTCGGGGGGGAAAACATTCAGTACTTC.